This TCR beta chain came from a study of T cell repertoires and Cas9 in healthy adults (dated by TCRdb to 2016 to 2019). With regard to the full study: SpCas9-reactive T cells were characterized for multi-effector potency, cytotoxicity and lineage determination within the CD4 and CD8 compartments. The study examined preexisting T cell immunity against the Streptococcus pyogenes Cas9 nuclease (SpCas9) used in CRISPR gene editing.

Preparation of the library involved the immunoSEQ multiplex PCR assay. TCRdb provides this immuneACCESS table in a form limited to in-frame rearrangements. Some clones are lacking; in checked studies, under half of them reflect an unresolved V gene, and why the rest are absent is not known. The sample data list tens of thousands of clones, and around 92% of these were observed just once. About 0.87% of the sample rests with the top ten. Overall results and qualifications from the work: In vitro, SpCas9-reactive regulatory T cells were reported to reduce the proliferation and function of SpCas9-reactive effector T cells.

This clone has just one count. It lacks a known antigen. No much larger clone is present one base from it, and per-base qualities are unavailable. Healthy humans were used as donors in the study. Deletion took 2 bases off V and 2 bases off J, with a span of 7 bases between the germline ends. The germline V gene yields SGHRS for CDR1 and YFSETQ for CDR2. Including the terminal cysteine and phenylalanine, the CDR3 comprises 14 residues. Left in the record is the CDR3 DNA by itself, 42 bases read in frame from the first base. This receptor was taken from a human donor in good health. This receptor chain uses TRBV5-1 and TRBJ1-4, with TRBD1 tentatively as D gene (5 bases match). Input material: CD4+ effector T cells (CD127+, CD25-, CD137-, CD154-) from PBMCs; culture status not recorded. The CDR3 protein is CASSFGGTNEKLFF. DNA sequence: TGCGCCAGCAGCTTTGGGGGGACTAATGAAAAACTGTTTTTT.